Here is one TCR beta chain with its context. V lost 0 bases and J lost 1, with 8 bases in between. This CDR3 is built from 15 residues. CDR1 is SGHKS and CDR2 is YYEKEE in the germline V gene (reference sequence). This sample was taken from a study of blood T cell repertoires in COVID-19. As for the study in general: Both acute and convalescent COVID-19 samples were obtained from the United States, Italy and Spain. PBMCs, B-cell-depleted T cells, or T cells provided the cDNA or gDNA that made up the material.

Here immunoSEQ multiplex PCR was the method, and the copy in TCRdb shows in-frame clones only, minus some. Of a few hundred thousand clones in the sample, around four fifths are singletons; the top ten hold approximately 16%. This TCR was recovered from a man aged 35 to 55 who had recovered from COVID-19. The sample was PBMCs or T cells enriched from blood (not recorded which). The rearrangement uses TRBV5-5 and TRBJ2-1; possible D gene TRBD2, 6 bases. This chain's CDR3 is CASSLVLASYNEQFF. The CDR3 nucleotides read TGTGCCAGCAGCTTGGTTCTAGCGTCCTACAATGAGCAGTTCTTC.